What follows is one T cell receptor (beta chain) and its context. Its antigen is not yet known. No base quality values were provided; no much bigger clone lies one nucleotide off. TCR CDR3 regions were amplified from genomic DNA by multiplex PCR using the deep immunoSEQ assay. Extracted genomic DNA from each cell subset was spread evenly across all wells of several immunoSEQ 96-well plates, with each plate serving as a replicate. For sorted subsets, about 220 ng of genomic DNA, equivalent to about 30,000 T cell genomes, went into each replicate PCR. Purified libraries were measured with a Qubit 3.0 fluorometer, size-checked on a Bioanalyzer 2100, and measured again with the KAPA Library Quantification kit. Each immunoSEQ 96-well plate was sequenced on its own single-read 150-cycle Illumina NextSeq 550 flow cell. The authors' pipeline ran thus. Because only junctional sequences without quality scores were contained in the immunoSEQ output, filtering matching that applied to full-length reads could not be performed. Sequences were annotated with PyIR, a Python wrapper for IgBLAST v1.9, and V/J genes and CDR3 were assigned using IMGT germline references. Reads were filtered out if the reads had weak V/J assignments (E-value above 1e-6), no CDR3, stop codons, out-of-frame junctions, or ambiguous translated residues. V3J clonotypes were defined by identical inferred V gene, J gene, and CDR3 amino acid sequence. Percentage overlap between repertoires was calculated by dividing the number of shared unique clonotypes by the size of the smaller repertoire. RTK rarefaction, the Chao1 estimator, and Recon v2.1 estimates of unobserved clonotypes were used to assess repertoire richness. OLGA was used to compute generation probabilities for all TCRbeta clonotypes that the gDNA method yielded from a few donors. TCRdb re-hosts the immuneACCESS table, in-frame sequences only. Its copies lack some clones; in the studies checked, an unresolved V gene accounts for under half of them, and the cause for the rest is not known. V and J calls and clone size are given by that table; D and trimming were obtained from the DNA. For this sample the table gives millions of clones, of which roughly nine tenths were detected only once. Of the sample, over 0.12% is held by the ten largest clones.

The sample is drawn from a study of shared clonotypes between healthy human individuals (dated by TCRdb to the early 2020s). General notes on the study: The cohort included a few men and a couple of women between 18 and 49 years of age. Libraries were prepared and TCR repertoires were sequenced by different laboratories using diverse techniques, in order to increase sequencing depth and limit assay-specific biases. Per donor, leukapheresis produced somewhere between about 0.85 and 9.5 billion PBMCs. Per donor, three plates each were used for CD4 naive and CD4 memory, two for CD8 naive, and one for CD8 memory. To estimate repertoire size and how much clonotype sharing occurs between individuals, the study deeply sequenced the blood TCR repertoires of five or six healthy adults.

Broader findings and caveats from the paper: Compared with non-shared clonotypes, the clonotypes found in all four sorted-subset donors had higher generation probabilities. The small number of donors limited the genetic and exposure-history diversity represented. Across a handful of donors, 5% to 6% of naive CD4, roughly 3.5% of naive CD8, roughly 2.3% of memory CD4, and 0.4% to 0.45% of memory CD8 clonotypes were shared. Naive subsets generally had larger estimated clonotype richness than memory subsets did. Sampling was limited to blood, and TCR repertoires in tissue likely differ from TCR repertoires in blood. Pairwise subsampling indicated that sequencing depth was expected to affect the degree of clonotype sharing among donors. Incomplete sequencing was indicated by rarefaction of sorted-subset datasets, despite the large sequencing depth.

The donors were healthy, HIV-negative adults with no recently reported acute infections or vaccinations. Every donor was a Caucasian adult living in Nashville, Tennessee, USA. CD4+ T cells were enriched by magnetic negative selection; naive cells were then positively selected on CD45RA, and the negative fraction formed the memory subset. Blood was obtained by leukapheresis, after which PBMCs were separated by Ficoll-Histopaque density gradient centrifugation and cryopreserved in liquid nitrogen vapor phase. Analytical flow cytometry was used to check the purity and quantity of every magnetically sorted T cell population. Genomic DNA was isolated from each sorted fraction and quantified by UV absorbance on a Nanodrop 2000c. The germline V gene sets CDR1 to SGHVS and CDR2 to FNYEAQ. From the cysteine through the phenylalanine, the CDR3 covers 15 amino acids. Of all the DNA, just the CDR3 is kept, 45 bases in frame from base 1. The V and J ends are trimmed by 3 bases and 0 bases, leaving 9 bases between them.

The sequenced sample was naive CD4+ T cells sorted from blood. The cell subset or site tag for this specimen amounts to: CD45RA+ positively selected. The origin of this receptor is a man aged 18 to 30 in good health. This chain is built from TRBV7-6 and TRBJ1-3; tentative D gene TRBD1, with 5 bases matching. The base sequence is TGTGCCAGCAGCTTGACAGAGACCTCTGGAAACACCATATATTTT. Translated, it reads CASSLTETSGNTIYF.